This note documents a single TCR beta chain sequence. The data derive from a study of cytomegalovirus exposure and HLA in healthy donors. Overall study: There were 350 to 400 genotyped donors. Of these, 75% to 90% fell in the genetic ancestry cluster associated with self-reported Caucasian donors.

CDR1 and CDR2 (germline): SGHRS, YFSETQ. This CDR3 region has 16 residues. With 7 bases clipped from V and 6 bases from J, the junction kept 13 bases outside the gene matches. Primers for the PCR totalled 60 Vbeta and 13 Jbeta. Libraries were prepared by immunoSEQ multiplex PCR; TCRdb keeps only in-frame clonotypes and omits some of them. The sample comprises 70,000 to 90,000 clones, 70% to 75% of which are singletons, and around 3.9% rests with the top ten. Sequenced material: PBMCs. This TCR came from a man aged 60 to 75 in good health and CMV-seronegative. This chain links TRBV5-1 with TRBJ2-3; 11 positions agree with TRBD2. CDR3 protein: CASGPTSGVSGDTQYF. The DNA of the CDR3 is TGCGCCAGCGGGCCGACTAGCGGGGTTTCCGGCGATACGCAGTATTTT.